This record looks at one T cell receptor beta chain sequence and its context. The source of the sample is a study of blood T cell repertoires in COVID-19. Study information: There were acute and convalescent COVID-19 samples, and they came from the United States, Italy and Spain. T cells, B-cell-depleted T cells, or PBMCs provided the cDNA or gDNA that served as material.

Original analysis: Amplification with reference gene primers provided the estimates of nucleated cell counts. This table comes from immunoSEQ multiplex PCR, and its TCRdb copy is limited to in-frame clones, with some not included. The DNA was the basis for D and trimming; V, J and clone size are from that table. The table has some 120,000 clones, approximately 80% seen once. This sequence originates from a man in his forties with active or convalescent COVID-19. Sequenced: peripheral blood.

The CDR3 DNA reads as TGTGCCAGCCATACAGGGGGCGACTATGGCTACACCTTC. Translating gives CASHTGGDYGYTF. The rearrangement joins TRBV6-5 to TRBJ1-2; 9 nucleotides agree with TRBD1. The CDR3 consists of 13 residues. Trimming removed 8 bases from V and 3 bases from J; junction bases left unmatched: 4. From germline, CDR1 is MNHEY and CDR2 SVGAGI.